This record concerns one TCR beta chain sequence. The data were obtained in a study of shared clonotypes between healthy human individuals. Data came from immunoSEQ multiplex PCR; TCRdb stores just in-frame clones and leaves some out. The sample lists fewer than 3 million clones, less than 95% occurring once. CDR1 is SEHNR and CDR2 is FQNEAQ in the germline V gene (reference sequence). V lost 4 bases and J lost 4; bases outside the gene matches: 9. The CDR3 runs 16 residues. Sample: naive CD4+ T cells from PBMCs. Noted subset: CD45RA+ positively selected. The chain combines TRBV7-9 with TRBJ2-1; 8 bases map to TRBD2. This receptor was obtained from a man between 18 and 29 years old in good health. Some clones in this sample may be carry-over from other donors' samples. The CDR3 DNA is TGTGCCAGCAGCTCCTATAGCGGGATGGTATACAATGAGCAGTTCTTC. Translating gives CASSSYSGMVYNEQFF.